The 10 T cell receptor beta chains listed next were all sequenced from one sample in a study of T-cell reconstitution after alpha-beta-depleted transplantation in children. Using unique molecular identifiers, the investigators prepared the TCRbeta library. TCRdb processed the PCR reads anew with MiXCR; each CDR3 protein has one entry. The top ten clones hold over 12% of a sample with about 600,000 distinct CDR3 sequences, about 23% of them seen once. Here the sequenced sample was PBMCs, mostly from graft donor cells, taken 360 days after TCRalphabeta/CD19-depleted stem cell transplant. The source of these receptors is a boy under three years old who had a stem cell transplant for acute myeloid leukemia, so the T cells may come from the graft donor.

A single count supports this clonotype. The V gene is TRBV20-1, the J gene TRBJ2-3; 11 positions agree with TRBD2. This CDR3 has 16 residues. The J segment lost 3 bases and the V segment lost 0 bases, leaving 5 bases of the junction unmatched. The V gene's germline CDR1 is DFQATT and CDR2 SNEGSKA (reference sequence). The CDR3 nucleotides are TGCAGTGCTAGAGATGTAGCGGGGGGGCCGACAGATACGCAGTATTTT. Its translation is CSARDVAGGPTDTQYF.

This clonotype was recorded a few times. This chain joins TRBV6-5 and TRBJ1-4; D is undetermined. The CDR3 is 14 residues long. V lost 0 bases, J lost 2 bases, and 4 bases lay in between. In germline, CDR1 is MNHEY, CDR2 SVGAGI. The CDR3 nucleotides are TGTGCCAGCAGTTACTCAGCCACTAATGAAAAACTGTTTTTT. Translating it yields CASSYSATNEKLFF.

This clonotype came up many times. The rearrangement uses TRBV3-1 and TRBJ1-2; 10 bases are shared with TRBD1. Germline lookup yields CDR1 LGHDT and CDR2 YNNKEL (reference sequence). This CDR3 is built from 16 residues. J lost 3 bases, V lost 3 bases, and 7 bases had no gene match. This CDR3 is CASSHVLGTGDYGYTF. The CDR3 nucleotides read TGTGCCAGCAGCCATGTGTTAGGGACAGGGGACTATGGCTACACCTTC.

This clonotype appeared a few times. V and J are TRBV27 and TRBJ2-1; TRBD1 aligns across 7 bases. The CDR3 sequence is 15 residues long. Germline-derived CDR1 and CDR2 are MNHEY and SMNVEV (reference sequence). The J segment lost 6 bases and the V segment lost 3 bases, leaving 8 bases of the junction unmatched. This CDR3 reads CASSLTGLKGNEQFF. Written as DNA, the CDR3 is TGTGCCAGCAGTTTGACAGGGTTGAAGGGCAATGAGCAGTTCTTC.

J is TRBJ1-5 and V is TRBV7-3, with D hard to call. CDR3 length equals 18 residues. Germline lookup yields CDR1 SGHTA and CDR2 FQGTGA. Between the trimmed V and J ends, which lost 1 base and 4 bases, there was a span of 20 bases. CDR3 DNA: TGTGCCAGCAGCTTAAATATATGGGCGACTGGATGGAATCAGCCCCAGCATTTT. This sequence encodes CASSLNIWATGWNQPQHF.

The V and J genes are TRBV3-1 and TRBJ1-5, with D unclear. Trimming shortened V by 0 bases and J by 4 bases, and 10 bases separated the two germline ends. CDR1 is LGHDT and CDR2 is YNNKEL in the germline V gene (reference sequence). The CDR3 totals 15 residues. The CDR3 nucleotides read TGTGCCAGCAGCCAAGATCGCTGGAATAATCAGCCCCAGCATTTT. This codes for CASSQDRWNNQPQHF.

This clonotype was recorded at least ten times. The CDR3 region has the DNA TGCAGTGCTAACACAGGGGCCCTCAACACCGGGGAGCTGTTTTTT. Its protein product is CSANTGALNTGELFF. The gene calls are TRBV20-1 and TRBJ2-2, with 7 positions matching TRBD1. With 4 bases clipped from V and 2 bases from J, the junction kept 7 bases outside the gene matches. The germline CDR1 and CDR2 sequences are DFQATT and SNEGSKA (reference sequence). The CDR3 extends over 15 amino acids.

This clonotype was detected a few times. This chain connects TRBV9 to TRBJ2-7; D assignment may be TRBD1 or TRBD2 (6 bases each). Germline V gene lookup returns CDR1 SGDLS and CDR2 YYNGEE. This CDR3 is built from 15 residues. V lost 3 bases and J lost 3, with 16 bases in between. CDR3 nucleotides: TGTGCCAGCAGCGAGGGGGACTCCATCCACTACGAGCAGTACTTC. Translated: CASSEGDSIHYEQYF.

This clonotype was detected many times. The V and J genes are TRBV2 and TRBJ2-3; tentatively, D is TRBD2 (6 bases). Per the germline V gene, CDR1 is SNHLY and CDR2 is FYNNEI. The CDR3 is 14 amino acids. Trimming shortened V by 2 bases and J by 5 bases, and 11 bases separated the two germline ends. The CDR3 nucleotides read TGTGCCAGCAGTGAATGGCGGGGTGAAGATACGCAGTATTTT. It is translated as CASSEWRGEDTQYF.

V usage is TRBV29-1 and J usage is TRBJ1-1; no reliable D call. This CDR3 contains 13 residues. Germline V gives CDR1 SQVTM, CDR2 ANQGSEA. V dropped 4 bases and J dropped 0 bases, with 9 bases sitting between them. CDR3 bases: TGCAGCGTTGGTCGCTTCATGAACACTGAAGCTTTCTTT. It translates to CSVGRFMNTEAFF. Complete variable domain (other parts from reference TRBV29-1 and TRBJ1-1): SAVISQKPSRDICQRGTSLTIQCQVDSQVTMMFWYRQQPGQSLTLIATANQGSEATYESGFVIDKFPISRPNLTFSTLTVSNMSPEDSSIYLCSVGRFMNTEAFFGQGTRLTVV.